A selection of T cell receptor beta chains follows, all from one sample in a study of T cells in localized non-small cell lung cancer. Assay: immunoSEQ multiplex PCR; the TCRdb copy retains only in-frame clones and omits some. The sample contains about 14,000 clones, roughly 80% of which appear only once. Sequencing used peripheral blood, obtained before any cancer treatment. The origin of the receptors is a female donor older than 55 with stage I squamous cell lung carcinoma. The CDR3 runs from the conserved cysteine through the conserved F or W. Fields, in order: clone size, D gene, V gene, J gene, CDR3 DNA, CDR3 protein. The D gene is left open where the match is weak. Clone size appears in some rows only: once, few, many, or a class for an expanded clone.

NA	TRBD1	TRBV7-9	TRBJ1-1	TGTGCCAGCAGCGCGACAGGGGGCTCTGAAGCTTTCTTT	CASSATGGSEAFF
once	NA	TRBV9	TRBJ1-3	TGTGCCAGCAGCTCATGGGGCGTCGCCTCTGGAAACACCATATATTTT	CASSSWGVASGNTIYF
NA	NA	TRBV9	TRBJ1-2	TGTGCCAGCAGCCCCCCCCGTGGGGGGGGGTCTGGCTACACCTTC	CASSPPRGGGSGYTF
NA	NA	TRBV10-3	TRBJ1-5	TGTGCCATCAGTGTAGAGGGGAACAATCAGCCCCAGCATTTT	CAISVEGNNQPQHF
NA	NA	TRBV2	TRBJ1-3	TGTGCCAGCAGTGATTCGTCCGGGCAGAACACCATATATTTT	CASSDSSGQNTIYF
NA	TRBD1	TRBV9	TRBJ1-2	TGTGCCAGCAGGGATTTTCGGACAGGGGGCAGCTACACCTTC	CASRDFRTGGSYTF
NA	NA	TRBV15	TRBJ1-6	TGTGCCACCAGCGTCGACCCTAATTCACCCCTCCACTTT	CATSVDPNSPLHF
NA	NA	TRBV5-5	TRBJ2-1	TGTGCCAGCAACTGGGGCGGGGCCACCTACAATGAGCAGTTCTTC	CASNWGGATYNEQFF
NA	TRBD1	TRBV5-1	TRBJ1-1	TGCGCCAGCAGCCCGAGACAGGGAGGGAGAAACACTGAAGCTTTCTTT	CASSPRQGGRNTEAFF
once	NA	TRBV4-2	TRBJ1-2	TGTGCCAGCAGCCAAGATCTTCTCTGGGGTACTAACTATGGCTACACCTTC	CASSQDLLWGTNYGYTF
NA	TRBD1	TRBV6-1	TRBJ1-1	TGTGCCAGCAGCAGGACAGGGGAGAACACTGAAGCTTTCTTT	CASSRTGENTEAFF
NA	NA	TRBV7-2	TRBJ2-4	TGTGCCAGCAACGACCCCAAAAACATTCAGTACTTC	CASNDPKNIQYF
NA	NA	TRBV7-9	TRBJ2-3	TGTGCCAGCAGCTTAGCCGGCACCCAGGACAATACGCAGTATTTT	CASSLAGTQDNTQYF
few	NA	TRBV2	TRBJ1-5	TGTGCCAGCAGCCCAAGTGTGGGGGAGCCCCAGCATTTT	CASSPSVGEPQHF
NA	NA	TRBV7-6	TRBJ1-1	TGTGCCAGCAGCTTAGAGGAAGGGGTTGAAGCTTTCTTT	CASSLEEGVEAFF
NA	NA	TRBV29-1	TRBJ2-1	TGCAGCGTTGAAGGCCAGGGGTTTCACAATGAGCAGTTCTTC	CSVEGQGFHNEQFF
NA	NA	TRBV30	TRBJ2-6	TGTGCCTGGACCATCGGGGGCTCTGGGGCCAACGTCCTGACTTTC	CAWTIGGSGANVLTF
once	TRBD2	TRBV6-6	TRBJ2-1	TGTGCCAGCAGCAAGACTAGCGGGGGGTCCAATGAGCAGTTCTTC	CASSKTSGGSNEQFF
NA	NA	TRBV7-2	TRBJ2-5	TGTGCCAGCAGCAGCCAAAGAACAGAGACCCAGTACTTC	CASSSQRTETQYF
NA	NA	TRBV27	TRBJ1-6	TGTGCCAGCAGTTTATCTGCAACAGCCAACTATAATTCACCCCTCCACTTT	CASSLSATANYNSPLHF
few	NA	TRBV5-1	TRBJ1-2	TGCGCCAGCAGCCCCGAGAACTATGGCTACACCTTC	CASSPENYGYTF
NA	TRBD1	TRBV4-1	TRBJ1-2	TGCGCCAGCAGCCAGCCCCGGGACAGGGGATTTTTAAGTACCCCCTCCACCTTC	CASSQPRDRGFLSTPSTF
NA	NA	TRBV29-1	TRBJ1-2	TGCAGCGTTGAAGACGTGTTTAACTATGGCTACACCTTC	CSVEDVFNYGYTF
few	NA	TRBV4-3	TRBJ2-6	TGCGCCAGCAGCCAAGTCCGCTATATGGGGGCCGGCTCTGGGGCCAACGTCCTGACTTTC	CASSQVRYMGAGSGANVLTF
NA	NA	TRBV19	TRBJ1-5	TGTGCCAGTAGTATGCGAGGGTTTGGCAATCAGCCCCAGCATTTT	CASSMRGFGNQPQHF
once	NA	TRBV5-1	TRBJ2-7	TGCGCCAGCAGCCGAACAGTGGAGGCCTACGAGCAGTACTTC	CASSRTVEAYEQYF
NA	TRBD1	TRBV5-1	TRBJ1-6	TGCGCCAGCAGCTTTATGACAGGGGGAAGCTCCTATAATTCACCCCTCCACTTT	CASSFMTGGSSYNSPLHF
NA	NA	TRBV11-2	TRBJ1-5	TGTGCCAGCAGCCTTATGCGGGGTCAGCCCCAGCATTTT	CASSLMRGQPQHF
NA	TRBD1	TRBV19	TRBJ2-1	TGTGCCAGTAGTACGACAGGGCAGGGGATCAATGAGCAGTTCTTC	CASSTTGQGINEQFF
NA	NA	TRBV29-1	TRBJ2-5	TGCAGCGTTGTTTACGGGACCGCGGGGACCCAGTACTTC	CSVVYGTAGTQYF
NA	TRBD2	TRBV29-1	TRBJ2-3	TGCAGCGTACACGGACTAGCGGGGGGGCCAGATACGCAGTATTTT	CSVHGLAGGPDTQYF
NA	NA	TRBV10-3	TRBJ2-1	TGTGCCATCAGTGAGAGGGACAATGAGCAGTTCTTC	CAISERDNEQFF
NA	NA	TRBV6-4	TRBJ2-1	TGTGCCAGCAGTGACCGGGGGAGGTCCTACAATGAGCAGTTCTTC	CASSDRGRSYNEQFF
NA	NA	TRBV30	TRBJ1-1	TGTGCCTGGAGTCCGGGGATTGAAGCTTTCTTT	CAWSPGIEAFF
NA	TRBD1	TRBV7-2	TRBJ1-3	TGTGCCAGCAGGTCGACAGGGAACTCTGGAAACACCATATATTTT	CASRSTGNSGNTIYF
NA	TRBD1	TRBV11-1	TRBJ1-2	TGTGCCAGCAGCCAACTGGGACAGGGGGCTATATATGGCTACACCTTC	CASSQLGQGAIYGYTF
NA	NA	TRBV19	TRBJ1-2	TGTGCCAGTAGTAAGAGGACAGACTATGGCTACACCTTC	CASSKRTDYGYTF
NA	NA	TRBV30	TRBJ2-7	TGTGCCTGGAGTTTATCTGGAGAGCAGTACTTC	CAWSLSGEQYF
NA	NA	TRBV7-2	TRBJ2-7	TGTGCCAGCAGCTTCGAACTTCCCTACGAGCAGTACTTC	CASSFELPYEQYF
NA	NA	TRBV6-5	TRBJ1-5	TGTGCCAGCAGTTCCGACCCTCAGACCAATCAGCCCCAGCATTTT	CASSSDPQTNQPQHF
NA	NA	TRBV6-1	TRBJ2-7	TGTGCCAGCAGCCTCGAGACAGGCCCATACGAGCAGTACTTC	CASSLETGPYEQYF
NA	NA	TRBV6-5	TRBJ1-2	TGTGCCAGCAGTTACTACAGGGAAAATGGCTACACCTTC	CASSYYRENGYTF
once	NA	TRBV5-6	TRBJ1-1	TGTGCCAGCCAAACACTGAACACTGAAGCTTTCTTT	CASQTLNTEAFF
large	NA	TRBV7-9	TRBJ2-7	TGTGCCAGCAGCTTAGAAGACAGCAGTACCTACGAGCAGTACTTC	CASSLEDSSTYEQYF
NA	NA	TRBV28	TRBJ2-1	TGTGCCAGCAGTTTGCGATTACAGGGCTTCTCCTACAATGAGCAGTTCTTC	CASSLRLQGFSYNEQFF